The 8 T cell receptor beta chains presented below share a single source sample, sequenced in a study of T cell responses to AZD1222 COVID-19 vaccine. Profiled with immunoSEQ multiplex PCR; TCRdb holds only in-frame clones, not every one. The sample lists 120,000 or so clones; approximately 90% were seen once. The source was peripheral blood, collected on day 0 of MenACWY control vaccination. These receptors were taken from an adult in good health.

The chain employs TRBV29-1 and TRBJ2-1, with TRBD2 matching over 11 bases. The CDR3 has 13 residues. CDR1 and CDR2 (germline): SQVTM, ANQGSEA. Trimming cost V 2 bases and J 9 bases; bases outside gene matches: 3. The CDR3 spells CSVETSGSAEQFF. CDR3 nucleotides: TGCAGCGTTGAAACTAGCGGGAGCGCTGAGCAGTTCTTC.

This clone was detected once. The rearrangement links TRBV11-3 to TRBJ2-3, with 10 positions matching TRBD2. The J segment lost 2 bases and the V segment lost 4 bases, leaving 6 bases of the junction unmatched. The length of the CDR3 is 16 residues. CDR1 and CDR2 (germline): SGHNT, YENEEA. In DNA, the CDR3 is TGTGCCAGCAGCTCTTGGACTAGCGGACACACAGATACGCAGTATTTT. It specifies CASSSWTSGHTDTQYF.

This rearrangement joins TRBV10-3 to TRBJ1-2; 9 bases are shared with TRBD1. Trimming cost V 3 bases and J 4 bases; bases outside gene matches: 6. This CDR3 comprises 15 residues. CDR1 ENHRY and CDR2 SYGVKD come from the germline V gene. CDR3 loop: CAISEDGTGIYGYTF. In DNA form, the CDR3 reads TGTGCCATCAGTGAAGACGGGACAGGGATCTATGGCTACACCTTC.

This chain uses TRBV5-8 with TRBJ2-1; D not certain. The CDR3 loop spans 15 amino acids. Per the germline V gene, CDR1 is SGHTS and CDR2 is YDEGEE. The ends were cut back, 0 bases at V and 4 bases at J, with 11 bases in the middle. The CDR3 is CASSLVADPYNEQFF. The CDR3 DNA reads as TGTGCCAGCAGCTTGGTGGCGGATCCATACAATGAGCAGTTCTTC.

Concerning this clone: Other DNA sequences within the sample encode an identical CDR3. The rearrangement uses TRBV9 and TRBJ2-1; TRBD2 matches at 7 bases. The germline gives CDR1 SGDLS, CDR2 YYNGEE. This CDR3 spans 15 amino acids. Trimming removed 0 bases from V and 0 bases from J; junction bases left unmatched: 0. CDR3 sequence: CASSVGGGSYNEQFF. CDR3 DNA: TGTGCCAGCAGCGTAGGCGGGGGCTCCTACAATGAGCAGTTCTTC.

V is TRBV5-5 and J is TRBJ1-1; D is ambiguous. Trimming cost V 0 bases and J 0 bases, with 6 bases left between them. The length of the CDR3 is 14 residues. Germline lookup yields CDR1 SGHKS and CDR2 YYEKEE (reference sequence). The CDR3 DNA sequence: TGTGCCAGCAGCTTGGGGCAGGTGAACACTGAAGCTTTCTTT. Translated: CASSLGQVNTEAFF.

V gene TRBV11-3 combines with J gene TRBJ2-7, with no clear D. V lost 5 bases and J 1 base, leaving 15 bases between the germline ends. The CDR3 consists of 15 residues. Germline CDR1 reads SGHNT; CDR2 reads YENEEA. The CDR3 bases are TGTGCCAGCAGCCATAGGATGGCGAATTCCTACGAGCAGTACTTC. Translated, it gives CASSHRMANSYEQYF.

The chain uses TRBV27 and TRBJ2-7, with a possible D match to TRBD2 (5 bases). The length of the CDR3 is 16 residues. Germline CDR1 and CDR2: MNHEY and SMNVEV (reference sequence). V lost 3 bases, J lost 7 bases, and 22 bases lay in between. CDR3 residues: CASSFSRTLPPDEQYF. The CDR3 DNA sequence: TGTGCCAGCAGTTTTTCGCGGACTTTACCCCCGGATGAGCAGTACTTC.